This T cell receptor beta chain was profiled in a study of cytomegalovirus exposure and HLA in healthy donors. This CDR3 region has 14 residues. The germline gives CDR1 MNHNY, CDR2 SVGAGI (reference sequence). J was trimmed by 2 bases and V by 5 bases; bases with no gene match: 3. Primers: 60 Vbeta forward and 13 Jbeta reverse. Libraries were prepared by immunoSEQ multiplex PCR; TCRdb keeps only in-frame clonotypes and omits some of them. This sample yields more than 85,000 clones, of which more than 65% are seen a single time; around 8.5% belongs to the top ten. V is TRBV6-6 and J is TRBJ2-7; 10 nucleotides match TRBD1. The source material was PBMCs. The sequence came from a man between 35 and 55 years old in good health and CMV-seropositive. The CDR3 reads CASSLGQGAYEQYF. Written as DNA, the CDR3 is TGTGCCAGCAGTCTAGGACAGGGGGCCTACGAGCAGTACTTC.